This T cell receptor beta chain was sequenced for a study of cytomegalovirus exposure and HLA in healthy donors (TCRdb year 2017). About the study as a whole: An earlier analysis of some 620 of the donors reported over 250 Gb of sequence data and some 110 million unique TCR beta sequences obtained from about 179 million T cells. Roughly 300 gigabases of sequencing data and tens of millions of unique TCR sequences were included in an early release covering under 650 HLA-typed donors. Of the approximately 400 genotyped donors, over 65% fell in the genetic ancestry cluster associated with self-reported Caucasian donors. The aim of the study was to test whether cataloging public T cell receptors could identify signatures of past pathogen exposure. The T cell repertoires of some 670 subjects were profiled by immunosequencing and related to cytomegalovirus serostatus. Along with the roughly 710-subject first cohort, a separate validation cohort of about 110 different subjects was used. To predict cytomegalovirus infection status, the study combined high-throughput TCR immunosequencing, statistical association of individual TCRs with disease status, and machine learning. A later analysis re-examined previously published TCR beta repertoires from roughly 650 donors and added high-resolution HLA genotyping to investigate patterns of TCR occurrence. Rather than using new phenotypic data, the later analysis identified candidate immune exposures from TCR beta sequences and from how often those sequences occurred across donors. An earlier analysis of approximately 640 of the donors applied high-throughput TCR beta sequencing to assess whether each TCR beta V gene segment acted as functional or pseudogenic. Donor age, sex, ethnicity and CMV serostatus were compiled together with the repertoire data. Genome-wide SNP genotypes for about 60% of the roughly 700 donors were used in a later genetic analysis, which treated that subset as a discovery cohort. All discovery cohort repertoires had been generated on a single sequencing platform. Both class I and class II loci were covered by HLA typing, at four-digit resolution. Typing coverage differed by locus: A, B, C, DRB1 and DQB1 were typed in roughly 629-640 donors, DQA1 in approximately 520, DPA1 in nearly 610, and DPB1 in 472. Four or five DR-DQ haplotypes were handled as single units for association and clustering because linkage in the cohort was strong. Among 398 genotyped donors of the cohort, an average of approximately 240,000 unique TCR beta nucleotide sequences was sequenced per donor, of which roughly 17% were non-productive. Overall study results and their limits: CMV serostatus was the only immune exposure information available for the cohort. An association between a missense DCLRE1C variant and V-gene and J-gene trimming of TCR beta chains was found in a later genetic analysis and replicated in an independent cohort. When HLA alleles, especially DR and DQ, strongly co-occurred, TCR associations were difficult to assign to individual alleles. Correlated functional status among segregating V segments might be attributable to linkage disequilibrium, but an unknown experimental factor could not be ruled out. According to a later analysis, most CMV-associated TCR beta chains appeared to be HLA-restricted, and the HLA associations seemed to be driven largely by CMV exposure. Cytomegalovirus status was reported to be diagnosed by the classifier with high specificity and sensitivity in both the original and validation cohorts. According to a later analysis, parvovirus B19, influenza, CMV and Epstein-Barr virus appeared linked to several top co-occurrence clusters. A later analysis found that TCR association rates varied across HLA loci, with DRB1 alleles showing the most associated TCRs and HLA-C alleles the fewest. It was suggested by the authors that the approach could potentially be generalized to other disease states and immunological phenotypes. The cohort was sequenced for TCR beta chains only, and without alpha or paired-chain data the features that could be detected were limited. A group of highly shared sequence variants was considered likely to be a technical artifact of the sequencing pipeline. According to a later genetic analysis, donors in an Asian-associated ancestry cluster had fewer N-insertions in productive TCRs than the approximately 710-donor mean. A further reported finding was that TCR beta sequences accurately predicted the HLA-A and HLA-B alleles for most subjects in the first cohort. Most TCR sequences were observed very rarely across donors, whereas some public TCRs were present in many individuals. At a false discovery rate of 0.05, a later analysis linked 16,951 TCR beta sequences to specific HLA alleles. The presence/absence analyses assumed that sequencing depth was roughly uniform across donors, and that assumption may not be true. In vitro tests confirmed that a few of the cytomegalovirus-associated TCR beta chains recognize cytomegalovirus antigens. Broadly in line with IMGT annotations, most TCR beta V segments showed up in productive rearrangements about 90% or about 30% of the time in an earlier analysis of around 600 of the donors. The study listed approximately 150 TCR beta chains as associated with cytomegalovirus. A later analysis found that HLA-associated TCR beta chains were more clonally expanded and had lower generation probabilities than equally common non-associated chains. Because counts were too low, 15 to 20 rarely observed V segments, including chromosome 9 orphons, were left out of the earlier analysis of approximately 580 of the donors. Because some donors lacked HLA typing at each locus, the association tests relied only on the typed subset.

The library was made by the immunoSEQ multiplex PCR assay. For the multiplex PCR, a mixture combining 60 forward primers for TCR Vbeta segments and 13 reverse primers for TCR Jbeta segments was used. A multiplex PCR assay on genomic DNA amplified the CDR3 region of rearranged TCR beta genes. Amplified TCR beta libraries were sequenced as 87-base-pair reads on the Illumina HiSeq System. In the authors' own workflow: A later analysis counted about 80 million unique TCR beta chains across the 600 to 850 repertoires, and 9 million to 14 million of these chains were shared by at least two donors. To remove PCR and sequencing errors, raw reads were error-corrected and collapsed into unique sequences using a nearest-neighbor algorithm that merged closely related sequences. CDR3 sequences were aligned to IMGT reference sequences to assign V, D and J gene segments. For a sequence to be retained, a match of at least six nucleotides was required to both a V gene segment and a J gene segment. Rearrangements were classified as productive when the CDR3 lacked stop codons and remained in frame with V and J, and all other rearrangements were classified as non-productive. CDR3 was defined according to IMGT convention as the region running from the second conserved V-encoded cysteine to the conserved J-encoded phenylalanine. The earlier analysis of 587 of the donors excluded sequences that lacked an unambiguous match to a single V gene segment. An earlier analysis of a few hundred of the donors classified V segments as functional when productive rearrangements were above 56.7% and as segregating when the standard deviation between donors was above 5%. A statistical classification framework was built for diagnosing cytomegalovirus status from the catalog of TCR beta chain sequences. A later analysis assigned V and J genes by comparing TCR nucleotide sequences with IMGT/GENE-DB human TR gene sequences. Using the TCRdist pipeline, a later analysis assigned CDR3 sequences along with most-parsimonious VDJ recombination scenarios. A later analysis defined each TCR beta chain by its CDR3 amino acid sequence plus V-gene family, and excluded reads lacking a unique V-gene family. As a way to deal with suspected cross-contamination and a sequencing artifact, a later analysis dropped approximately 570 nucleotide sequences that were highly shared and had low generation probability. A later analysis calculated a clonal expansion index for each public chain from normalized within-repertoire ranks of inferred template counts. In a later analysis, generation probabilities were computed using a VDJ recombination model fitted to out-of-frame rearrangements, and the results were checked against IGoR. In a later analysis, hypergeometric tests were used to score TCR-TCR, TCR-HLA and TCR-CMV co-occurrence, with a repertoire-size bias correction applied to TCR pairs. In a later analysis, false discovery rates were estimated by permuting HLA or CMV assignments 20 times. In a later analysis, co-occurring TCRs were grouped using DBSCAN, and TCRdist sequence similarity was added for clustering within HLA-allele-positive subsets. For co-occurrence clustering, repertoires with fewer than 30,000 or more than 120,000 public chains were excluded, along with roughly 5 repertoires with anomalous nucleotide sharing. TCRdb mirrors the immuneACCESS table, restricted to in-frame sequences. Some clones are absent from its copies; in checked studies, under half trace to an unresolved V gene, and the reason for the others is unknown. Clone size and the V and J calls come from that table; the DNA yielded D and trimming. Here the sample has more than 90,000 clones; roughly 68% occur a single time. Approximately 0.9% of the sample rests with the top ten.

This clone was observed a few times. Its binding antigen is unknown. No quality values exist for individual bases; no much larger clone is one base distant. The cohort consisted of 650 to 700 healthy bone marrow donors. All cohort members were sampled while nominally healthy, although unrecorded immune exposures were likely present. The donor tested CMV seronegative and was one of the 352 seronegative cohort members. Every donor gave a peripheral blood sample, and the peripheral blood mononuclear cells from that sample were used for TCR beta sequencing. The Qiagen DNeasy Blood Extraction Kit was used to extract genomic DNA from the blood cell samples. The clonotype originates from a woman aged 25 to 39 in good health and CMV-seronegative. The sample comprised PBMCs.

The bases read TGTGCCTCAAACCCCCGCGGGGCTAGCACAGATACGCAGTATTTT. This encodes CASNPRGASTDTQYF. The chain is assembled from TRBV30 and TRBJ2-3, with a tentative D gene TRBD2 over 6 matching bases. In the germline V gene (reference sequence), CDR1 corresponds to GTSNPN and CDR2 to SVGIG. The CDR3 holds 15 amino acids from the cysteine to the phenylalanine. The sequence is cut down to CDR3 DNA, 45 bases in frame from base 1. V is shortened by 7 bases, J by 0 bases, and the region joining them spans 17 bases.